A single sample is the source of the 10 T cell receptor beta chains below, sequenced in a study of monozygotic twins with inflammatory bowel disease (dated by TCRdb to between 2019 and 2020). Libraries were made using 5' RACE. The instrument given in TCRdb is Illumina HiSeq 2500. TCRdb reprocessed the reads, and each CDR3 protein sequence is entered once, without DNA. The sample's clone listing holds 400,000 to 500,000 distinct CDR3 sequences. The biggest ten clones account for 2% to 3% of the sample. The sample was blood. The receptors were sampled from a human donor with ulcerative colitis or Crohn's disease, or a healthy co-twin of an affected twin (not recorded which).

V is TRBV5-6 and J is TRBJ2-3; TCRdb indicates TRBD2, and absent DNA this call remains unverified. Germline lookup yields CDR1 SGHDT and CDR2 YYEEEE. The CDR3 runs to 17 residues. The CDR3 spells CASSSSLAGGFTDTQYF.

V is TRBV28 and J is TRBJ2-7. The CDR3 length is 14 residues. CDR1 and CDR2 from the germline V gene are MDHEN and SYDVKM. The CDR3 loop is CASSFRTGLYEQYF.

The rearrangement uses TRBV5-1 and TRBJ1-2. The CDR3 is 11 amino acids. The germline CDR1 and CDR2 sequences are SGHRS and YFSETQ. The CDR3 sequence: CASSFDGGYTF. Supplemented by reference TRBV5-1 and TRBJ1-2, the full variable domain reads KAGVTQTPRYLIKTRGQQVTLSCSPISGHRSVSWYQQTPGQGLQFLFEYFSETQRNKGNFPGRFSGRQFSNSRSEMNVSTLELGDSALYLCASSFDGGYTFGSGTRLTVV.

Here the CDR3 reads CASRRDAGSSYEQYF. The rearrangement uses TRBV5-1 and TRBJ2-7; TCRdb proposes TRBD1, but this gene call is untestable without DNA. Per germline, CDR1 SGHRS and CDR2 YFSETQ. CDR3 size: 15 residues.

The V call is TRBV28, the J call TRBJ2-1; the D call from TCRdb, TRBD1, cannot be confirmed without DNA. The germline gives CDR1 MDHEN, CDR2 SYDVKM. The CDR3 loop spans 14 amino acids. The CDR3 protein is CASSPRESYNEQFF.

This sequence joins TRBV20-1 and TRBJ2-7; the TCRdb call, TRBD1, lacks DNA for checking. The CDR3 covers 14 residues. Germline V lookup: CDR1 DFQATT, CDR2 SNEGSKA (reference sequence). The CDR3 is CSAKRTGATYEQYF.

The chain recombines TRBV27 with TRBJ2-2; with no DNA, the TCRdb D assignment of TRBD2 cannot be verified. CDR1 MNHEY and CDR2 SMNVEV come from the germline V gene (reference sequence). The CDR3 is made up of 15 amino acids. The chain's CDR3 is CASSRTSGINGELFF.

The V and J genes are TRBV7-9 and TRBJ2-1; TCRdb calls TRBD2, which cannot be checked without DNA. Germline V lookup: CDR1 SEHNR, CDR2 FQNEAQ (reference sequence). This CDR3 has 15 residues. The CDR3 region is CASSLGTYSYNEQFF.

This sequence joins TRBV5-4 and TRBJ1-1. CDR1 SGHNT and CDR2 YYREEE come from the germline V gene (reference sequence). The CDR3 runs to 14 residues. CDR3 amino acids: CASSFKEGNTEAFF.

This chain joins TRBV7-2 and TRBJ2-3. Germline V gives CDR1 SGHTA, CDR2 FQGNSA. The CDR3 is 15 residues long. This CDR3 reads CASSLGRRMEDTQYF.